This TCR beta chain is from a study of vaccination and CD4 T cells after COVID-19. Study details: Investigators stimulated cells with overlapping spike peptides drawn from SARS-CoV-2, HCoV-NL63, HCoV-OC43 and HCoV-229E.

Regarding this clonotype: Its specificity is not known.

An Oncomine TCR Beta short-read assay was used to sequence the DNA from cultured CD4+ T cells. TCRdb fed the PCR reads into MiXCR, producing one record per CDR3 protein. The table has 20,000 or so distinct CDR3 sequences, 55% to 60% seen once; the top ten hold approximately 10%. The J segment lost 7 bases and the V segment lost 5 bases, leaving 12 bases of the junction unmatched. The CDR3 is 16 amino acids. Germline values: CDR1 SGHRS, CDR2 YFSETQ. Stated treatment: roughly nine-day PBMC culture with coronavirus spike peptide pools or control peptides (ViraFEST assay). Half-medium changes with fresh IL-2 medium occurred on days 3 and 7.

The chain is built from TRBV5-1 and TRBJ1-6; 7 bases are shared with TRBD1. Sequenced sample: CD4+ T cells from blood, cultured in vitro. The sequence came from a human donor who had recovered from COVID-19. The CDR3 DNA sequence: TGCGCCAGCAGACCAGGTACAGGGGCTCGGAATTCACCCCTCCACTTT. It codes for CASRPGTGARNSPLHF. Using reference TRBV5-1 and TRBJ1-6 for the parts outside the CDR3, the full variable domain is KAGVTQTPRYLIKTRGQQVTLSCSPISGHRSVSWYQQTPGQGLQFLFEYFSETQRNKGNFPGRFSGRQFSNSRSEMNVSTLELGDSALYLCASRPGTGARNSPLHFGNGTRLTVT.